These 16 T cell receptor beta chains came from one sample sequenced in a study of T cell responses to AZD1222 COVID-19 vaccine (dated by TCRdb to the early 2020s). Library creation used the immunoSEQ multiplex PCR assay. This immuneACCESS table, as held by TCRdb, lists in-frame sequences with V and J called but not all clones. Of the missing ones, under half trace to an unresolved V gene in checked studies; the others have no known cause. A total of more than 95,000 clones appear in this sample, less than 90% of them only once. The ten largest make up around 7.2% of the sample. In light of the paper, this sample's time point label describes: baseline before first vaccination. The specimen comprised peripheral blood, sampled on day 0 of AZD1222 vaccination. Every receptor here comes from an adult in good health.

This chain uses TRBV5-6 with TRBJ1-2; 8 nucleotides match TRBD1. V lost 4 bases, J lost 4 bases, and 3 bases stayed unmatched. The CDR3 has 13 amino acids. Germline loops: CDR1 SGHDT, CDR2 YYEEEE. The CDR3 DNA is TGTGCCAGCAGCCCCGGACAGGGCTATGGCTACACCTTC. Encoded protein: CASSPGQGYGYTF.

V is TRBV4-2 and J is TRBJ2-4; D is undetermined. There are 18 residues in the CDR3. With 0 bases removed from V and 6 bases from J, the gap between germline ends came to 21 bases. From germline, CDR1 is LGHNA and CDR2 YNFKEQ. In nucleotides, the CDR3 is TGTGCCAGCAGCCAAGATGCCACGGTATCTAGTGTGCGAAACATTCAGTACTTC. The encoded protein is CASSQDATVSSVRNIQYF.

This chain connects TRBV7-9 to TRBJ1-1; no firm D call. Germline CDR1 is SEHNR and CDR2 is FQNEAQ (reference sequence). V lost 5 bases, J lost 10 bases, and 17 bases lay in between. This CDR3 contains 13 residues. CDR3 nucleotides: TGTGCCAGCAGCCCCTCTCCCCTTAGTGGAGCTTTCTTT. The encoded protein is CASSPSPLSGAFF.

The DNA for the CDR3 is TGCAGCGTTGCACAGGTCAAGACTGAAGCTTTCTTT. Its protein product is CSVAQVKTEAFF. V and J are TRBV29-1 and TRBJ1-1, with D maybe TRBD1 (5 bases). This CDR3 region has 12 residues. From germline, CDR1 is SQVTM and CDR2 ANQGSEA. The V end lost 4 bases, the J end lost 5 bases, and 11 bases lay between the germline ends. The variable domain in full, with the rest retrieved from reference TRBV29-1 and TRBJ1-1, is SAVISQKPSRDICQRGTSLTIQCQVDSQVTMMFWYRQQPGQSLTLIATANQGSEATYESGFVIDKFPISRPNLTFSTLTVSNMSPEDSSIYLCSVAQVKTEAFFGQGTRLTVV.

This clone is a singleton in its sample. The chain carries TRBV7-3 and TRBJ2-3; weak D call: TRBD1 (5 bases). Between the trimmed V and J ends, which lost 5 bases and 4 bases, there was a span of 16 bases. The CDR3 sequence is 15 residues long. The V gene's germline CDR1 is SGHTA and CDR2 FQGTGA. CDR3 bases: TGTGCCAGCAGCCAATCCAGGGTAGGAGCAGATACGCAGTATTTT. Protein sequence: CASSQSRVGADTQYF.

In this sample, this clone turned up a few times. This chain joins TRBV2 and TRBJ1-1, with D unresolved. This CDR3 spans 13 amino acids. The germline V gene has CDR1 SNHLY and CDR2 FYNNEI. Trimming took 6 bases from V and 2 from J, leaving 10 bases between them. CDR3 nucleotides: TGTGCCAGCAGAAGTGGTGCCAACACTGAAGCTTTCTTT. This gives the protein CASRSGANTEAFF.

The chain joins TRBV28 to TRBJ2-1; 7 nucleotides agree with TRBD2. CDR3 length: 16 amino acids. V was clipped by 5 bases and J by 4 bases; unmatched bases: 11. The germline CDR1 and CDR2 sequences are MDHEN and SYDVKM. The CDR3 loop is CASSKGTTKPYNEQFF. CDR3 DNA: TGTGCCAGCAGTAAGGGGACTACTAAACCTTACAATGAGCAGTTCTTC.

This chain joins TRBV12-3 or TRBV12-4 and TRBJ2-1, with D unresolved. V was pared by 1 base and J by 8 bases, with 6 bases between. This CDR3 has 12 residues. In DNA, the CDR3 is TGTGCCAGCAGTTTAGAAAGCGATGAGCAGTTCTTC. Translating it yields CASSLESDEQFF.

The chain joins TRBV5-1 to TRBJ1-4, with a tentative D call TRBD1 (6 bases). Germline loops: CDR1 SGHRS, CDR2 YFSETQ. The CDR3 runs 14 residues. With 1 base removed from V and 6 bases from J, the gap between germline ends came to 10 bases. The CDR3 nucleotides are TGCGCCAGCAGCTTGCAGGGGTTCGATGAAAAACTGTTTTTT. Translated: CASSLQGFDEKLFF.

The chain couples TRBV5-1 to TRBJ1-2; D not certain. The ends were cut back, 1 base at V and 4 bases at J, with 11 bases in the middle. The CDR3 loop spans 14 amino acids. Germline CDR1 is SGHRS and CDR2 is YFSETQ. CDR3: CASSLTLGTYGYTF. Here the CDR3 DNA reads TGCGCCAGCAGCTTGACCCTGGGAACCTATGGCTACACCTTC.

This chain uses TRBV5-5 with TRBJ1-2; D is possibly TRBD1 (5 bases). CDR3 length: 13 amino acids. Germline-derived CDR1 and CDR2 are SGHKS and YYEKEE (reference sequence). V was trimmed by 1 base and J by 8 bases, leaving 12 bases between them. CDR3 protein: CASSLLGGDGYTF. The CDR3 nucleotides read TGTGCCAGCAGCTTGCTCGGGGGGGACGGCTACACCTTC.

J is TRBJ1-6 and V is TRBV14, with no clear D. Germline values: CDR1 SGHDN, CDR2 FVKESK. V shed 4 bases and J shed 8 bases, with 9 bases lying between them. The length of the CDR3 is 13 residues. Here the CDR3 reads CASSLVEYSPLHF. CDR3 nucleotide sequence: TGTGCCAGCAGCCTGGTGGAGTATTCACCCCTCCACTTT.

The CDR3 coding sequence is TGCGCCAGCAGCTTGGATCCCTCAAACAATGAGCAGTTCTTC. Its protein is CASSLDPSNNEQFF. The chain employs TRBV5-1 and TRBJ2-1; no clear D gene. V lost 0 bases and J lost 5, with 9 bases in between. This CDR3 spans 14 amino acids. The germline V gene encodes CDR1 SGHRS and CDR2 YFSETQ.

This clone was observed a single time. In DNA, the CDR3 is TGTGCCAGCAGTTCCCCACGGGAGACCCAGTACTTC. Translating it yields CASSSPRETQYF. The chain carries TRBV27 and TRBJ2-5; no firm D call. V was clipped by 4 bases and J by 5 bases, with 8 bases between them. This CDR3 region has 12 residues. Germline values: CDR1 MNHEY, CDR2 SMNVEV (reference sequence).

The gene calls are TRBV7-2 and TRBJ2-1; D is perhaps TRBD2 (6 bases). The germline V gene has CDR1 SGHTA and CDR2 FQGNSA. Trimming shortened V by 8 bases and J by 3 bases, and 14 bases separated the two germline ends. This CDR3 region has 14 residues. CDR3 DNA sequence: TGTGCCAGCGGGCTGGGACTTCTCTACAATGAGCAGTTCTTC. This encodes CASGLGLLYNEQFF.

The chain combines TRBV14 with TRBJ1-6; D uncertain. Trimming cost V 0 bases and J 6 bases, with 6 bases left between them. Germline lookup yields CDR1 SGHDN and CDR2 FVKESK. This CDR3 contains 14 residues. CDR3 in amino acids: CASSQDPSNSPLHF. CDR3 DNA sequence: TGTGCCAGCAGCCAAGATCCCAGTAATTCACCCCTCCACTTT.